This T cell receptor (beta chain) was captured by sequencing in a study of cytomegalovirus exposure and HLA in healthy donors. Using immunoSEQ multiplex PCR, the repertoire was profiled, and TCRdb retains in-frame clones only, with some absent. The sample has around 150,000 clones; roughly nine tenths are singletons. CDR1 and CDR2 (germline): LNHDA, SQIVND (reference sequence). The CDR3 consists of 16 residues. The V and J ends lost 4 bases and 4 bases, in that order; junction bases with no gene match: 4. The V and J genes are TRBV19 and TRBJ2-2, with 12 nucleotides matching TRBD2. Sequencing was carried out using PBMCs. This receptor was obtained from a young man in good health and CMV-seronegative. The CDR3 reads CASSKTSGRGTGELFF. The CDR3 region has the DNA TGTGCCAGTAGTAAGACTAGCGGGAGAGGCACCGGGGAGCTGTTTTTT.